The rows below give T cell receptor beta chains drawn from one sample of a study of blood T cell repertoires in COVID-19. Produced via immunoSEQ multiplex PCR; TCRdb's table is partial and in-frame only. The data show over 300,000 clones, 90% seen once. The specimen sequenced was peripheral blood. These receptors came from a man in his late teens or twenties with active or convalescent COVID-19. Both conserved end residues are part of each CDR3. The order of the fields is clone size, D gene, J gene, CDR3 length, V gene, CDR3 protein, CDR3 DNA. The D gene is left open where the match is weak. A row's size may be missing; if present it is once, few, many or a size class.

abundance: NA; d_gene: NA; j_gene: TRBJ1-1; len: 14; v_gene: TRBV5-1; CDR3aa: CASSLGGQSKMAFF; CDR3nt: TGCGCCAGCAGCTTGGGTGGACAGTCGAAGATGGCTTTCTTT
abundance: NA; d_gene: NA; j_gene: TRBJ1-4; len: 15; v_gene: TRBV20-1; CDR3aa: CSASPSGGFNEKLFF; CDR3nt: TGCAGTGCTAGTCCAAGCGGGGGGTTTAATGAAAAACTGTTTTTT
abundance: NA; d_gene: NA; j_gene: TRBJ1-1; len: 15; v_gene: TRBV27; CDR3aa: CASSKTGLLNTEAFF; CDR3nt: TGTGCCAGCAGCAAAACAGGGTTGTTGAACACTGAAGCTTTCTTT
abundance: NA; d_gene: NA; j_gene: TRBJ1-4; len: 15; v_gene: TRBV4-1; CDR3aa: CASSQDGGRGEKLFF; CDR3nt: TGCGCCAGCAGCCAAGATGGAGGCAGGGGTGAAAAACTGTTTTTT
abundance: NA; d_gene: TRBD1; j_gene: TRBJ1-1; len: 16; v_gene: TRBV7-2; CDR3aa: CASSLGGQVFSAEAFF; CDR3nt: TGTGCCAGCAGCTTAGGGGGACAGGTTTTCAGCGCTGAAGCTTTCTTT
abundance: NA; d_gene: TRBD1; j_gene: TRBJ2-7; len: 14; v_gene: TRBV7-9; CDR3aa: CASSSRDRGPEQYF; CDR3nt: TGTGCCAGCAGCTCCCGGGACAGGGGGCCCGAGCAGTACTTC
abundance: NA; d_gene: TRBD2; j_gene: TRBJ2-5; len: 17; v_gene: TRBV9; CDR3aa: CASSVGGLAGEEETQYF; CDR3nt: TGTGCCAGCAGCGTAGGTGGGCTAGCGGGAGAAGAAGAGACCCAGTACTTC
abundance: NA; d_gene: NA; j_gene: TRBJ2-1; len: 16; v_gene: TRBV27; CDR3aa: CASTQRRGNSYNEQFF; CDR3nt: TGTGCCAGCACCCAACGAAGGGGCAACTCCTACAATGAGCAGTTCTTC
abundance: NA; d_gene: TRBD2; j_gene: TRBJ2-1; len: 13; v_gene: TRBV3-1/TRBV3-2; CDR3aa: CASSRGRWTEQFF; CDR3nt: TGTGCCAGCAGCCGCGGGAGATGGACCGAGCAGTTCTTC
abundance: NA; d_gene: NA; j_gene: TRBJ1-2; len: 14; v_gene: TRBV5-5; CDR3aa: CASSLDWGDYGYTF; CDR3nt: TGTGCCAGCAGCTTGGATTGGGGAGACTATGGCTACACCTTC
abundance: NA; d_gene: NA; j_gene: TRBJ2-7; len: 15; v_gene: TRBV19; CDR3aa: CASSISQASPLEQYF; CDR3nt: TGTGCCAGTAGTATATCCCAGGCTTCCCCCCTGGAGCAGTACTTC
abundance: NA; d_gene: NA; j_gene: TRBJ2-3; len: 14; v_gene: TRBV6-4; CDR3aa: CASSVGRGSDTQYF; CDR3nt: TGTGCCAGCAGTGTCGGCAGGGGATCAGATACGCAGTATTTT
abundance: NA; d_gene: NA; j_gene: TRBJ2-2; len: 15; v_gene: TRBV5-8; CDR3aa: CASSMGHSNTGELFF; CDR3nt: TGTGCCAGCAGCATGGGACACTCGAACACCGGGGAGCTGTTTTTT
abundance: few; d_gene: TRBD1; j_gene: TRBJ1-6; len: 14; v_gene: TRBV9; CDR3aa: CASSVGTGNSPLHF; CDR3nt: TGTGCCAGCAGCGTGGGGACAGGGAATTCACCCCTCCACTTT
abundance: NA; d_gene: TRBD1; j_gene: TRBJ2-5; len: 12; v_gene: TRBV2; CDR3aa: CASGTGEETQYF; CDR3nt: TGTGCCAGCGGTACAGGGGAAGAGACCCAGTACTTC
abundance: NA; d_gene: NA; j_gene: TRBJ1-5; len: 14; v_gene: TRBV4-3; CDR3aa: CASSRDISNQPQHF; CDR3nt: TGCGCCAGCAGCCGCGACATTAGCAATCAGCCCCAGCATTTT
abundance: NA; d_gene: TRBD2; j_gene: TRBJ2-3; len: 16; v_gene: TRBV11-2; CDR3aa: CASSLGLAGSIDTQYF; CDR3nt: TGTGCCAGCAGCTTAGGACTAGCGGGATCTATAGATACGCAGTATTTT
abundance: NA; d_gene: TRBD1; j_gene: TRBJ2-7; len: 16; v_gene: TRBV19; CDR3aa: CASSPPPGTGMYEQYF; CDR3nt: TGTGCCAGTAGTCCCCCTCCAGGGACAGGGATGTACGAGCAGTACTTC
abundance: NA; d_gene: TRBD2; j_gene: TRBJ2-1; len: 16; v_gene: TRBV4-2; CDR3aa: CASSQLAGEMYNEQFF; CDR3nt: TGTGCCAGCAGCCAACTAGCGGGAGAGATGTACAATGAGCAGTTCTTC
abundance: once; d_gene: NA; j_gene: TRBJ1-4; len: 14; v_gene: TRBV5-1; CDR3aa: CASSLGGRLEKLFF; CDR3nt: TGCGCCAGCAGCCTCGGGGGGCGGCTTGAAAAACTGTTTTTT
abundance: NA; d_gene: NA; j_gene: TRBJ1-4; len: 14; v_gene: TRBV21-1; CDR3aa: CASSNTRGEEKLFF; CDR3nt: TGTGCCAGCAGCAATACCCGGGGGGAAGAAAAACTGTTTTTT
abundance: NA; d_gene: TRBD1; j_gene: TRBJ2-7; len: 15; v_gene: TRBV7-9; CDR3aa: CASSSLQGGVEEQYF; CDR3nt: TGTGCCAGCAGCTCGCTACAGGGGGGTGTGGAAGAGCAGTACTTC
abundance: NA; d_gene: NA; j_gene: TRBJ1-2; len: 14; v_gene: TRBV7-2; CDR3aa: CASSLAGEIGGYTF; CDR3nt: TGTGCCAGCAGCTTAGCTGGGGAGATAGGTGGCTACACCTTC
abundance: NA; d_gene: TRBD2; j_gene: TRBJ2-5; len: 15; v_gene: TRBV14; CDR3aa: CASSQVAGGQETQYF; CDR3nt: TGTGCCAGCAGCCAAGTAGCGGGAGGACAAGAGACCCAGTACTTC
abundance: NA; d_gene: TRBD2; j_gene: TRBJ2-7; len: 16; v_gene: TRBV7-2; CDR3aa: CASSLSSGGAEGEQYF; CDR3nt: TGTGCCAGCAGCTTAAGTAGCGGGGGGGCCGAGGGCGAGCAGTACTTC
abundance: NA; d_gene: NA; j_gene: TRBJ1-2; len: 15; v_gene: TRBV14; CDR3aa: CASSPLNRANYGYTF; CDR3nt: TGTGCCAGCAGCCCTCTGAACAGGGCTAACTATGGCTACACCTTC
abundance: NA; d_gene: NA; j_gene: TRBJ1-5; len: 13; v_gene: TRBV27; CDR3aa: CASSLRLAQPQHF; CDR3nt: TGTGCCAGCAGTTTAAGACTCGCTCAGCCCCAGCATTTT
abundance: many; d_gene: NA; j_gene: TRBJ1-5; len: 15; v_gene: TRBV7-2; CDR3aa: CASSLVRRVGQPQHF; CDR3nt: TGTGCCAGCAGCTTAGTGAGGAGGGTGGGTCAGCCCCAGCATTTT
abundance: NA; d_gene: NA; j_gene: TRBJ1-2; len: 14; v_gene: TRBV28; CDR3aa: CASSLREQYYGYTF; CDR3nt: TGTGCCAGCAGTTTACGGGAACAGTACTATGGCTACACCTTC
abundance: NA; d_gene: NA; j_gene: TRBJ2-7; len: 17; v_gene: TRBV29-1; CDR3aa: CSGGRDVHGKRVREQYF; CDR3nt: TGCAGCGGGGGGCGGGACGTTCACGGAAAGAGAGTACGCGAGCAGTACTTC
abundance: few; d_gene: TRBD2; j_gene: TRBJ2-7; len: 15; v_gene: TRBV9; CDR3aa: CASSVSSGGPYEQYF; CDR3nt: TGTGCCAGCAGCGTTTCCTCGGGGGGGCCCTACGAGCAGTACTTC
abundance: NA; d_gene: NA; j_gene: TRBJ1-3; len: 15; v_gene: TRBV11-2; CDR3aa: CASRNTDRGRDTIYF; CDR3nt: TGTGCCAGCAGGAATACGGACAGAGGTCGTGACACCATATATTTT
abundance: NA; d_gene: TRBD1; j_gene: TRBJ1-5; len: 15; v_gene: TRBV6-5; CDR3aa: CASKTDRGSNQPQHF; CDR3nt: TGTGCCAGCAAGACCGACAGGGGTAGCAATCAGCCCCAGCATTTT
abundance: NA; d_gene: NA; j_gene: TRBJ2-1; len: 11; v_gene: TRBV20-1; CDR3aa: CSAPLYNEQFF; CDR3nt: TGCAGTGCCCCCCTCTACAATGAGCAGTTCTTC
abundance: NA; d_gene: NA; j_gene: TRBJ2-3; len: 13; v_gene: TRBV6-5; CDR3aa: CASYSGATDTQYF; CDR3nt: TGTGCCAGTTATAGCGGAGCCACAGATACGCAGTATTTT
abundance: NA; d_gene: NA; j_gene: TRBJ1-3; len: 15; v_gene: TRBV7-4; CDR3aa: CASSGQSGSGNTIYF; CDR3nt: TGTGCCAGCAGCGGACAGTCCGGCTCTGGAAACACCATATATTTT